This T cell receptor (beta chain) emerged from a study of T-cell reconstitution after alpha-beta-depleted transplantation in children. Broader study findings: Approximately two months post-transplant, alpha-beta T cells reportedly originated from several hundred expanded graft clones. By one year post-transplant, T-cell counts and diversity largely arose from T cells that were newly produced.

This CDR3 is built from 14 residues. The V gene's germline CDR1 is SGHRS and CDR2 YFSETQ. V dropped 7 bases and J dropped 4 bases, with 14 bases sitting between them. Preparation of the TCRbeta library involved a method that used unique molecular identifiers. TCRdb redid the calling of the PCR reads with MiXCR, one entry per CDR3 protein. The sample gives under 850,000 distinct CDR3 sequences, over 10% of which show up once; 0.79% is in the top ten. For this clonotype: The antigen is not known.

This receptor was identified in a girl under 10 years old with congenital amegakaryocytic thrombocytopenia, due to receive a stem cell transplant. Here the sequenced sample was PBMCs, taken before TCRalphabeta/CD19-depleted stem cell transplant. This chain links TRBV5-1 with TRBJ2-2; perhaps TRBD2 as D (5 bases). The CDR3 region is CASFEGVTTGELFF. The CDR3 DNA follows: TGCGCCAGCTTTGAGGGAGTAACCACCGGGGAGCTGTTTTTT. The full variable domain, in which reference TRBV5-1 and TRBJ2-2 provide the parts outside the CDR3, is KAGVTQTPRYLIKTRGQQVTLSCSPISGHRSVSWYQQTPGQGLQFLFEYFSETQRNKGNFPGRFSGRQFSNSRSEMNVSTLELGDSALYLCASFEGVTTGELFFGEGSRLTVL.